This paragraph covers one T cell receptor beta chain sequence. What it recognizes is unknown. The V gene end was trimmed by 5 bases and the J gene end by 1 base; junction bases not matched to a gene: 2. Germline V gene lookup returns CDR1 LGHDT and CDR2 YNNKEL (reference sequence). The CDR3 spans 14 residues. Libraries were prepared by immunoSEQ multiplex PCR; TCRdb keeps only in-frame clonotypes and omits some of them. Of approximately 140,000 clones listed, 85% to 95% are singletons. The data are from a study of T cell responses to AZD1222 COVID-19 vaccine. General study points: In a largely white British group with more females than males, clonal diversity was possibly underestimated. Repertoires were sampled only after the peak T cell response.

The sequence came from an adult in good health. V is TRBV3-1 (or the pseudogene TRBV3-2) and J is TRBJ1-5; 7 bases agree with TRBD1. The sequences come from peripheral blood, collected on day 0 of MenACWY control vaccination. CDR3: CASSYRGSNQPQHF. Here the CDR3 DNA reads TGTGCCAGCAGCTACAGGGGAAGCAATCAGCCCCAGCATTTT.